Listed below are T cell receptor beta chains from one sample, sequenced in a study of blood T cell repertoires in COVID-19. Data came from immunoSEQ multiplex PCR; TCRdb stores just in-frame clones and leaves some out. This table has approximately 200,000 clones, more than 80% appearing once. The sequenced sample was PBMCs or T cells enriched from blood (not recorded which). The receptors shown here come from a man aged 60-69 years who had recovered from COVID-19. The CDR3 runs from the conserved cysteine through the conserved F or W. D genes are given only for firm matches. The size entry is marked missing in some rows and otherwise reads once, few, many or a size class.

CASRDRGSYNSPLHF	TGTGCCAGCAGGGACAGGGGATCCTATAATTCACCCCTCCACTTT	TRBV19	TRBJ1-6	NA	TRBD1
CASRERVTTEAFF	TGTGCCAGCAGAGAGAGAGTCACGACTGAAGCTTTCTTT	TRBV12-3/TRBV12-4	TRBJ1-1	NA	NA
CASSQGTSGGADTQYF	TGTGCCAGCAGCCAAGGGACTAGCGGGGGGGCCGATACGCAGTATTTT	TRBV4-2	TRBJ2-3	NA	TRBD2
CASSLDRFSYEQYF	TGTGCCAGCAGCTTGGACAGGTTCTCCTACGAGCAGTACTTC	TRBV5-4	TRBJ2-7	NA	NA
CSANSGNTEAFF	TGCAGCGCCAATTCAGGGAACACTGAAGCTTTCTTT	TRBV29-1	TRBJ1-1	NA	NA
CASSKGLAGGRETQYF	TGTGCCAGCAGTAAAGGACTAGCGGGGGGGCGAGAGACCCAGTACTTC	TRBV6-6	TRBJ2-5	NA	TRBD2
CASSSGWDSPLHF	TGTGCCAGCAGTTCGGGGTGGGATTCACCCCTCCACTTT	TRBV27	TRBJ1-6	few	NA
CSVEVPSGGALLYYNEQFF	TGCAGCGTTGAGGTACCTTCGGGGGGGGCATTATTGTACTACAATGAGCAGTTCTTC	TRBV29-1	TRBJ2-1	NA	TRBD2
CASSEAGGPDGYTF	TGTGCCAGCAGCGAAGCCGGGGGACCCGACGGCTACACCTTC	TRBV7-2	TRBJ1-2	NA	NA
CATSALGQAGTDTQYF	TGTGCCACCAGTGCCCTCGGACAGGCCGGCACAGATACGCAGTATTTT	TRBV24-1	TRBJ2-3	few	TRBD1
CASSDPGQPSGNTIYF	TGTGCCAGCTCAGACCCGGGACAGCCCTCTGGAAACACCATATATTTT	TRBV18	TRBJ1-3	once	TRBD1
CATGQELNQPQHF	TGTGCCACCGGACAGGAGTTAAATCAGCCCCAGCATTTT	TRBV4-2	TRBJ1-5	NA	TRBD1
CASGLAGLNEQFF	TGTGCCAGCGGACTAGCGGGGCTCAATGAGCAGTTCTTC	TRBV25-1	TRBJ2-1	NA	TRBD2
CASSLGQGDTEAFF	TGTGCCAGCAGCTTAGGACAGGGGGACACTGAAGCTTTCTTT	TRBV7-9	TRBJ1-1	NA	TRBD1
CASSLERGAYQETQYF	TGTGCCAGCAGCTTGGAACGGGGGGCCTACCAAGAGACCCAGTACTTC	TRBV7-2	TRBJ2-5	NA	NA
CASSLDRGNEQFF	TGTGCCAGCAGCTTAGACAGGGGGAATGAGCAGTTCTTC	TRBV11-3	TRBJ2-1	NA	TRBD1
CASSGTAWNEQFF	TGTGCCAGTAGTGGGACAGCTTGGAATGAGCAGTTCTTC	TRBV19	TRBJ2-1	NA	TRBD1
CSASVAGGYNEQFF	TGCAGTGCTAGTGTAGCGGGGGGTTACAATGAGCAGTTCTTC	TRBV20-1	TRBJ2-1	NA	TRBD2
CASSPGGAGGYTF	TGTGCCAGCAGCCCTGGGGGGGCAGGGGGCTACACCTTC	TRBV11-2	TRBJ1-2	once	NA
CASSVSGGYNEQFF	TGTGCCAGCAGCGTTAGCGGGGGCTACAATGAGCAGTTCTTC	TRBV9	TRBJ2-1	NA	TRBD2